The sequence of this T cell receptor (beta chain) was determined in a study of cytomegalovirus exposure and HLA in healthy donors (dated by TCRdb to the late 2010s). Describing the broader study: In an earlier analysis of 450 to 750 of the donors, approximately 300 Gb of sequence data and 117 million unique TCR beta sequences from roughly 190 million T cells were reported. Four or five DR-DQ haplotypes were handled as single units for association and clustering because linkage in the cohort was strong. Every discovery cohort repertoire had been produced on one sequencing platform. A later analysis re-examined previously published TCR beta repertoires from around 670 donors and added high-resolution HLA genotyping to investigate patterns of TCR occurrence. In an earlier analysis of around 540 of the donors, high-throughput TCR beta sequencing was used to judge whether each TCR beta V gene segment behaved as functional or pseudogenic. Donor age, sex, ethnicity and CMV serostatus were compiled alongside the repertoire data. An early release covering about 600 HLA-typed donors comprised about 290 gigabases of sequencing data and tens of millions of unique TCR sequences. The later analysis used no new phenotypic data to find candidate immune exposures, relying instead on TCR beta sequences and their occurrence across donors. Of the approximately 400 genotyped donors, over 70% fell in the genetic ancestry cluster associated with self-reported Caucasian donors. To predict cytomegalovirus infection status, the study brought together high-throughput TCR immunosequencing, statistical association of individual TCRs with disease status, and machine learning. The number of typed donors differed by locus: about 629-630 for A, B, C, DRB1 and DQB1; 500 to 550 for DQA1; about 600 for DPA1; and some 470 for DPB1. HLA typing covered class I and class II loci at four-digit resolution. In a later genetic analysis, genome-wide SNP genotypes for about three fifths of the roughly 670 donors were used, and that subset was treated as a discovery cohort. The T cell repertoires of 550 to 850 subjects were profiled by immunosequencing and related to cytomegalovirus serostatus. The study aimed to test whether signatures of past pathogen exposure could be identified by cataloging public T cell receptors. Across about 370 genotyped donors of the cohort, an average of approximately 220,000 unique TCR beta nucleotide sequences per donor were sequenced, and approximately 17% of those sequences were non-productive. In addition to the first cohort of about 650 subjects, a separate validation cohort of 130 or so different subjects was used.

Library method: the immunoSEQ multiplex PCR assay. For the multiplex PCR, a mixture combining 60 forward primers for TCR Vbeta segments and 13 reverse primers for TCR Jbeta segments was used. Amplification of the CDR3 region of rearranged TCR beta genes was performed with a multiplex PCR assay on genomic DNA. On the Illumina HiSeq System, the amplified TCR beta libraries were sequenced as 87-base-pair reads. For the original study's pipeline: A later analysis tallied around 87 million unique TCR beta chains across the 666 repertoires, and around 12 million of those chains were shared by two or more donors. Raw reads were error-corrected and collapsed into unique sequences by a nearest-neighbor algorithm in which closely related sequences were merged to remove PCR and sequencing errors. V, D and J gene segments were assigned by aligning CDR3 sequences to IMGT reference sequences. For a sequence to be retained, at least a six-nucleotide match to both a V gene segment and a J gene segment was required. A rearrangement counted as productive if the CDR3 had no stop codons and remained in frame with V and J, and every other rearrangement counted as non-productive. CDR3 was defined according to IMGT convention as the region running from the second conserved V-encoded cysteine to the conserved J-encoded phenylalanine. Sequences without an unambiguous match to a single V gene segment were excluded from the earlier analysis of approximately 560 of the donors. An earlier analysis of a few hundred of the donors called V segments functional above 56.7% productive rearrangements and segregating when the between-donor standard deviation exceeded 5%. A statistical classification framework was built to diagnose cytomegalovirus status from the catalog of TCR beta chain sequences. In a later analysis, TCR nucleotide sequences were compared against IMGT/GENE-DB human TR gene sequences so that V and J genes could be assigned. Using the TCRdist pipeline, a later analysis assigned CDR3 sequences along with most-parsimonious VDJ recombination scenarios. In a later analysis, every TCR beta chain was defined by the combination of its CDR3 amino acid sequence and its V-gene family, and reads without a unique V-gene family were dropped. As a way to deal with suspected cross-contamination and a sequencing artifact, a later analysis dropped under 600 nucleotide sequences that were highly shared and had low generation probability. For each public chain, a later analysis derived a clonal expansion index from normalized ranks of inferred template counts within each repertoire. Generation probabilities in a later analysis came from a VDJ recombination model fitted to out-of-frame rearrangements, and those results were checked against IGoR. Hypergeometric tests were used in a later analysis to score TCR-TCR, TCR-HLA and TCR-CMV co-occurrence, with a repertoire-size bias correction applied to the TCR pairs. To estimate false discovery rates, a later analysis permuted the HLA or CMV assignments 20 times. In a later analysis, co-occurring TCRs were grouped using DBSCAN, with TCRdist sequence similarity added in when clustering inside HLA-allele-positive subsets. For co-occurrence clustering, repertoires with fewer than 30,000 or more than 120,000 public chains were excluded, along with about five repertoires with anomalous nucleotide sharing. TCRdb stores this immuneACCESS table with in-frame sequences only. Part of the clones is absent; in the studies checked, under half of the shortfall reflects unresolved V genes, and no reason is known for the rest. For V, J and clone size, that table is used; D and trimming come from the DNA. The sample includes fewer than 25,000 clones, with about 77% observed a single time. Together, the top ten hold approximately 7% of the sample.

The investigation overall reported the following: The authors suggested that the approach could potentially be generalized to other disease states and immunological phenotypes. A further reported finding was that TCR beta sequences accurately predicted the HLA-A and HLA-B alleles for most subjects in the first cohort. In a later genetic analysis, fewer N-insertions in productive TCRs were reported among donors in an Asian-associated ancestry cluster than the approximately 670-donor mean. Sequencing depth was assumed to be roughly uniform across donors in the presence/absence analyses, though that assumption may not hold. Because HLA typing was unavailable for some donors at each locus, only the typed subset was used in association tests. A later analysis found that most CMV-associated TCR beta chains appeared HLA-restricted, with HLA associations seemingly driven largely by CMV exposure. Several of the top co-occurrence clusters appeared to be linked to parvovirus B19, influenza, CMV and Epstein-Barr virus, according to a later analysis. For the cohort, immune exposure information was limited to CMV serostatus. Across donors, most TCR sequences were observed very rarely, whereas some public TCRs were present in many individuals. Assigning TCR associations to individual alleles was difficult when HLA alleles, especially DR and DQ, strongly co-occurred. A cluster of highly shared sequence variants was judged likely to be a technical artifact of the sequencing pipeline. In vitro tests confirmed that a few of the cytomegalovirus-associated TCR beta chains recognize cytomegalovirus antigens. A later analysis found that HLA-associated TCR beta chains were more clonally expanded and had lower generation probabilities than equally common non-associated chains. The cohort was sequenced for TCR beta chains only, and without alpha or paired-chain data the features that could be detected were limited. Some IMGT-functional V segments, including TRBV6-2 and TRBV6-3, could not be distinguished by the 87-base-pair reads and were therefore excluded. The classifier was reported to diagnose cytomegalovirus status with high specificity and sensitivity in both the original and validation cohorts. In a later analysis, TCR association rates were found to vary across HLA loci, with the most associated TCRs seen for DRB1 alleles and the fewest for HLA-C alleles. The study listed 164 TCR beta chains as associated with cytomegalovirus. In an earlier analysis of approximately 590 of the donors, most TCR beta V segments appeared in productive rearrangements about 87% or about 30% of the time, broadly matching IMGT annotations. In a later genetic analysis, a missense DCLRE1C variant was associated with V-gene and J-gene trimming of TCR beta chains, and the association was replicated in an independent cohort. Because counts were too low, about 18 rarely observed V segments, including chromosome 9 orphons, were left out of the earlier analysis of 587 of the donors. Linkage disequilibrium might explain the correlated functional status among segregating V segments, but an unknown experimental factor could not be excluded. In a later analysis, over 15,000 TCR beta sequences were associated with specific HLA alleles at a false discovery rate of 0.05.

CDR1 and CDR2 are read off the germline V gene as SGHRS and YFSETQ. The junction shows trimming of 5 bases on V and 10 bases on J, and the gene matches do not reach 12 bases of it. From its cysteine to its phenylalanine, the CDR3 spans 15 amino acids. The read is trimmed to its CDR3 DNA, 45 bases read in frame from base 1. The cohort was made up of 650 to 700 healthy bone marrow donors. Cohort members were all nominally healthy when sampled, although unrecorded immune exposures were likely present. The donor was CMV seronegative and belonged to the group of approximately 320 seronegative cohort members. A peripheral blood sample was collected from each donor, and TCR beta sequencing was performed on peripheral blood mononuclear cells. The Qiagen DNeasy Blood Extraction Kit was used to extract genomic DNA from the blood cell samples. Details on this clone: The antigen this receptor binds is unknown. Nothing much larger sits one base from this clone, and base qualities are not available.

The receptor was isolated from a man between 60 and 75 years old in good health and CMV-seronegative. The chain was built from TRBV5-1 and TRBJ1-4, with 9 middle bases fitting TRBD1. Specimen: PBMCs. The CDR3: CASSRDPGQGAKLFF. At the DNA level, the sequence is TGCGCCAGCAGTCGCGACCCGGGACAGGGCGCAAAACTGTTTTTT.